The TCR beta chain under discussion was sequenced for a study of patients and donors after allogeneic stem cell transplantation. Germline V gene data show CDR1 as LGHDT and CDR2 as YNNKEL (reference sequence). The CDR3 spans 13 residues. V lost 1 base, J lost 5 bases, and 5 bases lay in between. MiXCR, run by TCRdb on the RT-PCR reads, gives a single entry per CDR3 protein. The sample yields over 150,000 distinct CDR3 sequences, approximately 41% seen once. This clonotype appeared a few times. Input material: blood, either unsorted or a sorted T cell fraction (not recorded which). The gene calls are TRBV3-1 and TRBJ2-2; D call uncertain. The clonotype comes from a human donor who was either an allogeneic HSCT recipient or a stem cell or donor lymphocyte infusion donor (not recorded which). It is not recorded whose cells these are; they may come from a transplant donor. The CDR3 here is CASSQAPTGELFF. The CDR3 bases are TGTGCCAGCAGCCAAGCCCCAACCGGGGAGCTGTTTTTT.